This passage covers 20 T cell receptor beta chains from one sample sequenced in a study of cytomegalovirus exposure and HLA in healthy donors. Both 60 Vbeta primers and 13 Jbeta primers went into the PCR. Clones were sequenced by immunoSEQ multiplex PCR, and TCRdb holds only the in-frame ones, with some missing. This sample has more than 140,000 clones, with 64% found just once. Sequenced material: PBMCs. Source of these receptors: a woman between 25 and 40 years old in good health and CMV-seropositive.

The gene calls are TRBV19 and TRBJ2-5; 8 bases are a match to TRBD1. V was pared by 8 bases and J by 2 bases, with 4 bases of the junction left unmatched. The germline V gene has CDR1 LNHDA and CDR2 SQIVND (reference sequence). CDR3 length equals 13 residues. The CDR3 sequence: CASHGQGQETQYF. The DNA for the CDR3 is TGTGCCAGTCACGGACAGGGACAAGAGACCCAGTACTTC. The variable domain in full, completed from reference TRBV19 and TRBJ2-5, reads DGGITQSPKYLFRKEGQNVTLSCEQNLNHDAMYWYRQDPGQGLRLIYYSQIVNDFQKGDIAEGYSVSREKKESFPLTVTSAQKNPTAFYLCASHGQGQETQYFGPGTRLLVL.

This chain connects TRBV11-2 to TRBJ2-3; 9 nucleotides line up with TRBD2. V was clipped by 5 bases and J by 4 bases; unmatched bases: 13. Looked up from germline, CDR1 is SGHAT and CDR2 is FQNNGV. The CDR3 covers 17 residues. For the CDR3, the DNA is TGTGCCAGCAGCCTCGCCGCGGGGGGGCTAAAGGCAGATACGCAGTATTTT. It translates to CASSLAAGGLKADTQYF.

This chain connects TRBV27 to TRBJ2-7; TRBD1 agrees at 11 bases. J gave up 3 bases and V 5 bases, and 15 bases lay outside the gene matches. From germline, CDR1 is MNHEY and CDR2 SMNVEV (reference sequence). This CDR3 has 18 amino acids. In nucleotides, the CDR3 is TGTGCCAGCAGTCCCGGTACGCCAGGGACAGGGGGAGGCTACGAGCAGTACTTC. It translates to CASSPGTPGTGGGYEQYF.

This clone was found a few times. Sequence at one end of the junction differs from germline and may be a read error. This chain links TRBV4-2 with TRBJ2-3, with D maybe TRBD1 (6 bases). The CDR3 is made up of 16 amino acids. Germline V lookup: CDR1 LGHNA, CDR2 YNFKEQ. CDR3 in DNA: TGTGCCAGCAGCCAAGATCCCCTGACACCGACAGGTACGCAGTATTTT. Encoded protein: CASSQDPLTPTGTQYF.

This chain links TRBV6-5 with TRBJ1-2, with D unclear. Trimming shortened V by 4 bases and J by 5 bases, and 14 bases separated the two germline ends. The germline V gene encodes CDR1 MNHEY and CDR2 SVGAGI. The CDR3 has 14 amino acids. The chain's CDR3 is CASSSLDTIYGYTF. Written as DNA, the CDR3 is TGTGCCAGCAGTTCTCTTGATACTATATATGGCTACACCTTC.

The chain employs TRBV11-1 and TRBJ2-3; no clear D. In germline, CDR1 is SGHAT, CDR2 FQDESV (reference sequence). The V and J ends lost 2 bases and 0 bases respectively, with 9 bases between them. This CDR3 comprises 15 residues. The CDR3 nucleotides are TGTGCCAGCAGCTTATTTACTCCGAGCACAGATACGCAGTATTTT. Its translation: CASSLFTPSTDTQYF.

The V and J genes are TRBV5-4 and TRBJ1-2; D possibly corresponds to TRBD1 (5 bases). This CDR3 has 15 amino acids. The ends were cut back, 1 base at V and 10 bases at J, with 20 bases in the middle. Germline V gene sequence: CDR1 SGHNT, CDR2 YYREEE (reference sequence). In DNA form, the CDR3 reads TGTGCCAGCAGCTTGCGTATGGCTCAAACGGGGGACTACACCTTC. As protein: CASSLRMAQTGDYTF.

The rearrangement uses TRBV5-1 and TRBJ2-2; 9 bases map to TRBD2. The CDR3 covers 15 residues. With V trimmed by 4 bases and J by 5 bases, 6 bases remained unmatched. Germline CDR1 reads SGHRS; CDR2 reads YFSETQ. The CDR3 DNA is TGCGCCAGCAGCGGGGGACTAGCAATAACCGGGGAGCTGTTTTTT. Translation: CASSGGLAITGELFF.

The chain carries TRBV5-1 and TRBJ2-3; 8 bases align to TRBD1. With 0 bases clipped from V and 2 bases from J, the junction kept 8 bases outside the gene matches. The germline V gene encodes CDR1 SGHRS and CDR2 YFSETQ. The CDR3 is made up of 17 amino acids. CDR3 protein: CASSLAPGTGATDTQYF. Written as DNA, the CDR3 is TGCGCCAGCAGCTTGGCCCCCGGGACAGGAGCCACAGATACGCAGTATTTT. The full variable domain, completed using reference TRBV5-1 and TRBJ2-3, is KAGVTQTPRYLIKTRGQQVTLSCSPISGHRSVSWYQQTPGQGLQFLFEYFSETQRNKGNFPGRFSGRQFSNSRSEMNVSTLELGDSALYLCASSLAPGTGATDTQYFGPGTRLTVL.

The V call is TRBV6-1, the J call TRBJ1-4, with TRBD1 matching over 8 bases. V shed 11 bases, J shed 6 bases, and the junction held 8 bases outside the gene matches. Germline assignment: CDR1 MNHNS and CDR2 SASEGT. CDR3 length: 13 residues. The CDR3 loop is CAGQGGRDEKLFF. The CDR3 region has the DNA TGTGCCGGACAGGGTGGTCGGGATGAAAAACTGTTTTTT.

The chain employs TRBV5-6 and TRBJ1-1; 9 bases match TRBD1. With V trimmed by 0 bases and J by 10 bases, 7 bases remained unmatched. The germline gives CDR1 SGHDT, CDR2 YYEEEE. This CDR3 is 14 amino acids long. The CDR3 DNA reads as TGTGCCAGCAGCTTGGAACAGGGGGCGCGTCGAGCTTTCTTT. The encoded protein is CASSLEQGARRAFF.

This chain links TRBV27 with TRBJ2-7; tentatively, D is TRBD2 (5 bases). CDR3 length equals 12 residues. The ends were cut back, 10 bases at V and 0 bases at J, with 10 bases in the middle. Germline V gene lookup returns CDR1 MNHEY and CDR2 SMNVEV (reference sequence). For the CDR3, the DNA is TGTGCCACTTCGGGAAACTCCTACGAGCAGTACTTC. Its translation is CATSGNSYEQYF.

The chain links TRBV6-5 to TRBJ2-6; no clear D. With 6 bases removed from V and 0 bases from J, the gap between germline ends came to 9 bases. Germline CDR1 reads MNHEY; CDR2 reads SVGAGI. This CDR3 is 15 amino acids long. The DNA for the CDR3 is TGTGCCAGCAGACCCGCTAGCTCTGGGGCCAACGTCCTGACTTTC. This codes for CASRPASSGANVLTF.

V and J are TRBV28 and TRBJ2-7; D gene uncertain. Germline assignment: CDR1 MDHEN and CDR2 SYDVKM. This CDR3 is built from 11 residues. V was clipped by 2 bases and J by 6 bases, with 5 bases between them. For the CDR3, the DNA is TGTGCCAGCAGTTTAAGCCGCGAGCAGTACTTC. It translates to CASSLSREQYF.

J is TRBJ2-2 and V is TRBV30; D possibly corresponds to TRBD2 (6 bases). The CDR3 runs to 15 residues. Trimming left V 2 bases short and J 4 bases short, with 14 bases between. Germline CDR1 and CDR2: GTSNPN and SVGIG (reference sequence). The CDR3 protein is CAWSRERVVTGELFF. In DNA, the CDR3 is TGTGCCTGGAGTCGGGAGCGGGTCGTCACCGGGGAGCTGTTTTTT.

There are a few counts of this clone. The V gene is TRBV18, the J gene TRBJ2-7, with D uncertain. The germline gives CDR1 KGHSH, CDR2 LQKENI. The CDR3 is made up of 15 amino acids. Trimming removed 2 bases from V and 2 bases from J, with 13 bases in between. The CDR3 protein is CASSPRISEAYEQYF. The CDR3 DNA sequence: TGTGCCAGCTCACCAAGGATAAGCGAAGCCTACGAGCAGTACTTC.

CDR3 sequence (DNA): TGCAGCGCATCAGGGGCAGGAGGAGGAAGAGAGACCCAGTACTTC. Residues: CSASGAGGGRETQYF. The chain joins TRBV29-1 to TRBJ2-5, with D perhaps TRBD1 (6 bases). In germline, CDR1 is SQVTM, CDR2 ANQGSEA. V was pared by 7 bases and J by 4 bases, with 22 bases between. The CDR3 consists of 15 residues.

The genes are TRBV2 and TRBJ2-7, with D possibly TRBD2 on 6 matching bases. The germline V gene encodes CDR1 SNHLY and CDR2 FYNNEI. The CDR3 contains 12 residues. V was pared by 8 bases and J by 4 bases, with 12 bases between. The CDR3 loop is CASSDAGYEQYF. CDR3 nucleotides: TGTGCCAGCTCCGATGCGGGGTACGAGCAGTACTTC.

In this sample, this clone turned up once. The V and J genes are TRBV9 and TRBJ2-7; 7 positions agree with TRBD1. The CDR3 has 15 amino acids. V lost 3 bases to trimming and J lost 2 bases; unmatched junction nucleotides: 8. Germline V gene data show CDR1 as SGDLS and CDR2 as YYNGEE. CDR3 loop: CASSARDSKTYEQYF. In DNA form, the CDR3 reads TGTGCCAGCAGCGCCCGGGACAGTAAGACCTACGAGCAGTACTTC.

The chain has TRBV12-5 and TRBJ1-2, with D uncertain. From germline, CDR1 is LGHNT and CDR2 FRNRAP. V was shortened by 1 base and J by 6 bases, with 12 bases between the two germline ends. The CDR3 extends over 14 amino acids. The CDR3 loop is CASGLGSGSNGYTF. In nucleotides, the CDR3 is TGTGCTAGTGGTTTGGGCTCCGGGTCCAATGGCTACACCTTC.